The source of this T cell receptor beta chain is a study of control samples from healthy donors and cancer patients. The CDR3 runs to 18 residues. The V and J ends lost 5 bases and 7 bases, in that order; junction bases with no gene match: 23. The V gene's germline CDR1 is ENHRY and CDR2 SYGVKD. Assay used: immunoSEQ multiplex PCR; TCRdb lists only in-frame clones, some missing. This table holds about 77,000 clones, over 80% found once. Input material: blood. The origin of this receptor is a woman aged 55-69 years in good health. The chain joins TRBV10-3 to TRBJ2-7; TRBD2 aligns across 7 bases. The CDR3 bases are TGTGCCATCAGTAAACCGGAAGTGGGACTACCCGATTCGGGGGAGCAGTACTTC. This translates into CAISKPEVGLPDSGEQYF.